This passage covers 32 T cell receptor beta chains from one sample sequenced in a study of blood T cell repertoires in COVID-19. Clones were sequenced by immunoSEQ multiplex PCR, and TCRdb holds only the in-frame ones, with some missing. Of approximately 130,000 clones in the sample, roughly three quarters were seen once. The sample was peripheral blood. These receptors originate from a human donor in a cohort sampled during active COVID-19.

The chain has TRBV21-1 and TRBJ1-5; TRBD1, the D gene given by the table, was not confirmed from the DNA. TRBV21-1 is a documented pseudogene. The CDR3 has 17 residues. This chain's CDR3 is CASSSRDRGKLFQPQHF. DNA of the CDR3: TGTGCCAGCAGCAGCCGGGACAGGGGAAAGCTTTTTCAGCCCCAGCATTTT.

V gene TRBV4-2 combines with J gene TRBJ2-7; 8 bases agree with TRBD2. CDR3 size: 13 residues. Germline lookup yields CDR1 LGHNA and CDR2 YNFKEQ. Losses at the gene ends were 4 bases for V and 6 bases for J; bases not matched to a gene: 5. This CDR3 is CASSLVAGGEQYF. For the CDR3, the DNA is TGTGCCAGCAGCCTGGTTGCGGGAGGCGAGCAGTACTTC.

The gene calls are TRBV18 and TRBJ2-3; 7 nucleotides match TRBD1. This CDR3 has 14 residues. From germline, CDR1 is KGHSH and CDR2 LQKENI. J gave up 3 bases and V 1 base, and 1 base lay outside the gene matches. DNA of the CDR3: TGTGCCAGCTCACCACAGGGGGCAACAGATACGCAGTATTTT. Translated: CASSPQGATDTQYF.

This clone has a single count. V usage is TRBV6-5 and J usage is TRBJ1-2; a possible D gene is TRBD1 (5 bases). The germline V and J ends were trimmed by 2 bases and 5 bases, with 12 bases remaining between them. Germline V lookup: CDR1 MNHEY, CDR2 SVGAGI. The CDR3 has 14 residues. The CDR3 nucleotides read TGTGCCAGCAGTTACCAGGGTCCCCCTTATGGCTACACCTTC. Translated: CASSYQGPPYGYTF.

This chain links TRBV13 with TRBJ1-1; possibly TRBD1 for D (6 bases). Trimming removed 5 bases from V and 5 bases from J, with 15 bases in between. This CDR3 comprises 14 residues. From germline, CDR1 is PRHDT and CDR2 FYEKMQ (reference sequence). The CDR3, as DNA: TGTGCCAGCAGCCCACTTTATAGGGGGACTGAAGCTTTCTTT. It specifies CASSPLYRGTEAFF.

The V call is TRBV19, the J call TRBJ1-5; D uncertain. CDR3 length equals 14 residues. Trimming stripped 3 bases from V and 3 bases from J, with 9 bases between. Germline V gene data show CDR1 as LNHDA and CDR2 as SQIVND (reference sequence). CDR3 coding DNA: TGTGCCAGTAGTATGAGGAGTTCCAATCAGCCCCAGCATTTT. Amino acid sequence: CASSMRSSNQPQHF.

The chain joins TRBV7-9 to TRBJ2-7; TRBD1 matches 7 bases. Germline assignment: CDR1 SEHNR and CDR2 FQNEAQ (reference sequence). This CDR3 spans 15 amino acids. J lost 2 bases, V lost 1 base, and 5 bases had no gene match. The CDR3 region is CASSLVTGDPYEQYF. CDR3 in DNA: TGTGCCAGCAGCTTAGTTACAGGGGACCCCTACGAGCAGTACTTC.

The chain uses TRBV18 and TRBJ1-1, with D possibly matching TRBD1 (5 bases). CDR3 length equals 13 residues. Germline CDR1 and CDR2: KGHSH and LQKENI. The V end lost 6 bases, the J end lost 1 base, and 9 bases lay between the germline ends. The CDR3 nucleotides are TGTGCCAGCTCGCGGGACTGGAACACTGAAGCTTTCTTT. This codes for CASSRDWNTEAFF.

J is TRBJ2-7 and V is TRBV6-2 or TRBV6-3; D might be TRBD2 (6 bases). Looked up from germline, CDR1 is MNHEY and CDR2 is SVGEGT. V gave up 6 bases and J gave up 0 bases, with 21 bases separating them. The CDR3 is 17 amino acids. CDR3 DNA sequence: TGTGCCAGCAGCCGCCGCCCCCCTAGCGCCTTCTCCTACGAGCAGTACTTC. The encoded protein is CASSRRPPSAFSYEQYF.

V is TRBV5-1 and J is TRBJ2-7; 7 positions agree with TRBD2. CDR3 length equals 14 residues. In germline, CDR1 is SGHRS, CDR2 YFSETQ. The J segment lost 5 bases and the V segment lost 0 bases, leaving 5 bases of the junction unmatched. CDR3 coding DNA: TGCGCCAGCAGCTTGGCTAGCGGTCCCCACGAGCAGTACTTC. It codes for CASSLASGPHEQYF.

The CDR3 sequence: CASSYSPAGTYNEQFF. CDR3 sequence (DNA): TGTGCCAGCAGTTACTCCCCAGCGGGTACTTACAATGAGCAGTTCTTC. V is TRBV6-6 and J is TRBJ2-1, with D maybe TRBD2 (6 bases). This CDR3 contains 16 residues. V lost 0 bases to trimming and J lost 4 bases, with 13 bases between them. Germline CDR1 reads MNHNY; CDR2 reads SVGAGI (reference sequence).

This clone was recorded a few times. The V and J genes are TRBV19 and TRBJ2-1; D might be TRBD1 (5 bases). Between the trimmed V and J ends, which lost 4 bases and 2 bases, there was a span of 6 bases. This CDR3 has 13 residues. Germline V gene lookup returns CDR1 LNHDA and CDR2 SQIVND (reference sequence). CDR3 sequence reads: CASSTTAYNEQFF. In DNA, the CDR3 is TGTGCCAGTAGTACGACAGCCTACAATGAGCAGTTCTTC.

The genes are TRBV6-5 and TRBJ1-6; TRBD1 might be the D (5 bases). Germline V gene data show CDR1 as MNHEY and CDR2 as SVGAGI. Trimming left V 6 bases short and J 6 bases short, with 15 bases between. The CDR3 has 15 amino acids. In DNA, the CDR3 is TGTGCCAGCAGGTTTACCAGGGAGGGTAATTCACCCCTCCACTTT. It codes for CASRFTREGNSPLHF.

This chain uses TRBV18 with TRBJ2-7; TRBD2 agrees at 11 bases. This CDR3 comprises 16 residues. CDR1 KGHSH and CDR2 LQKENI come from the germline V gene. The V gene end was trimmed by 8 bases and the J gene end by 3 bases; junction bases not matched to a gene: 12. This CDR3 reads CASPRPGLADFYEQYF. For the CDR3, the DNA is TGTGCCAGCCCCCGACCGGGACTAGCGGATTTCTACGAGCAGTACTTC. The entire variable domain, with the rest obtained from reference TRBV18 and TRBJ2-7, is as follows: NAGVMQNPRHLVRRRGQEARLRCSPMKGHSHVYWYRQLPEEGLKFMVYLQKENIIDESGMPKERFSAEFPKEGPSILRIQQVVRGDSAAYFCASPRPGLADFYEQYFGPGTRLTVT.

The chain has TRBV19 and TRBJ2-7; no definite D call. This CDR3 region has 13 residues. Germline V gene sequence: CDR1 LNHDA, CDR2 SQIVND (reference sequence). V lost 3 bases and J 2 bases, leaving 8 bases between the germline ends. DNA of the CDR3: TGTGCCAGTAGTATCGACTTAACCTACGAGCAGTACTTC. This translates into CASSIDLTYEQYF. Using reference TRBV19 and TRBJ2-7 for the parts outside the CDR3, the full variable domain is DGGITQSPKYLFRKEGQNVTLSCEQNLNHDAMYWYRQDPGQGLRLIYYSQIVNDFQKGDIAEGYSVSREKKESFPLTVTSAQKNPTAFYLCASSIDLTYEQYFGPGTRLTVT.

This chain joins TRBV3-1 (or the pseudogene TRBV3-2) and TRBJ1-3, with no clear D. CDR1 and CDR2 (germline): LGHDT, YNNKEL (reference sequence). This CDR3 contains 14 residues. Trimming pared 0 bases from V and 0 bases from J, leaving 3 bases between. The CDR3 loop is CASSQDGSGNTIYF. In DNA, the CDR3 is TGTGCCAGCAGCCAAGACGGCTCTGGAAACACCATATATTTT.

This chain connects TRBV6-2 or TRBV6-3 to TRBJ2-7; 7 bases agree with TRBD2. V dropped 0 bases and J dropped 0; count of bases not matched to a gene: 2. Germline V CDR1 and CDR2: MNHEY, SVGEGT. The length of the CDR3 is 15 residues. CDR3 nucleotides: TGTGCCAGCAGTTACTCGCGGGGGAGCTCCTACGAGCAGTACTTC. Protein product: CASSYSRGSSYEQYF.

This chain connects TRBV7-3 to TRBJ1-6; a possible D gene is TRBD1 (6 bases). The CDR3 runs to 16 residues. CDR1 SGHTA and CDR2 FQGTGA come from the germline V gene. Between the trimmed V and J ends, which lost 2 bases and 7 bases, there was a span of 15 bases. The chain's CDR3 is CASSLSLGQPNSPLHF. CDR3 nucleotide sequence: TGTGCCAGCAGCTTATCTCTCGGACAGCCGAATTCACCCCTCCACTTT.

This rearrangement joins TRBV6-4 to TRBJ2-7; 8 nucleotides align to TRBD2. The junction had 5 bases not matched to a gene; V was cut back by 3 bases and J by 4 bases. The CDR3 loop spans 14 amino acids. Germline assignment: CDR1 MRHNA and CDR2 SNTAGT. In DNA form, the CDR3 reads TGTGCCAGCAGTGAGGGCGGGGGGATGTACGAGCAGTACTTC. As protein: CASSEGGGMYEQYF.

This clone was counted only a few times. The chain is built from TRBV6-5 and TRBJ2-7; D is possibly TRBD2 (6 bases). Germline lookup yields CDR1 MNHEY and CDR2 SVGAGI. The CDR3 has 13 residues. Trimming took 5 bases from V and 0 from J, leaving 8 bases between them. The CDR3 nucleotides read TGTGCCAGCAGTATCGGGAGCTCCTACGAGCAGTACTTC. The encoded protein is CASSIGSSYEQYF.

CDR3 in DNA: TGTGCCAGCAGTTTATCCCGGGAGGGCTCCTACGAGCAGTACTTC. Protein sequence: CASSLSREGSYEQYF. V usage is TRBV28 and J usage is TRBJ2-7; 8 nucleotides agree with TRBD2. From germline, CDR1 is MDHEN and CDR2 SYDVKM. The CDR3 spans 15 residues. The J segment lost 0 bases and the V segment lost 1 base, leaving 2 bases of the junction unmatched.

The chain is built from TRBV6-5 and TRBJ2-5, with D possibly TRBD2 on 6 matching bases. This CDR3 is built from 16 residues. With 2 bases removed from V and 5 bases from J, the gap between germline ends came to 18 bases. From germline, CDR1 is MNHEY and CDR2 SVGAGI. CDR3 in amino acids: CASSYRAGPGVETQYF. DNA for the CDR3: TGTGCCAGCAGTTACCGGGCGGGACCTGGGGTGGAGACCCAGTACTTC.

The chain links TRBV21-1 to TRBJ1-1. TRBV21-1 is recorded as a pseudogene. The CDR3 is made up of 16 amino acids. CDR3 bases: TGTGCCAGCAGCCGTCAAAGAGCGGGGAGCGACACTGAAGCTTTCTTT. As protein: CASSRQRAGSDTEAFF.

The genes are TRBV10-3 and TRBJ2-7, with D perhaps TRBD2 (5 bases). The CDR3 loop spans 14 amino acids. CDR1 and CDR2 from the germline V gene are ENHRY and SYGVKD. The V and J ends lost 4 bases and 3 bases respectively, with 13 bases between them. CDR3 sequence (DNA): TGTGCCATCAGTGGACGTCTAGCCGTCTACGAGCAGTACTTC. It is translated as CAISGRLAVYEQYF.

CDR3 amino acids: CSPGRADRAGSPLHF. For the CDR3, the DNA is TGCAGCCCCGGCAGGGCGGACAGGGCGGGTTCACCCCTCCACTTT. The genes are TRBV29-1 and TRBJ1-6, with 8 bases identical to TRBD1. The CDR3 consists of 15 residues. The germline gives CDR1 SQVTM, CDR2 ANQGSEA. V shed 8 bases and J 9 bases; nucleotides not matched to a gene: 15.

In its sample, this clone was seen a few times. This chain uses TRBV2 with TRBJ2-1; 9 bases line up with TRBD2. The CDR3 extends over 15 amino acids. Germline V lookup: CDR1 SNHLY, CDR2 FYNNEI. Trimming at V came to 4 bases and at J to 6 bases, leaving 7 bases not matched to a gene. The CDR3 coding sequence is TGTGCCAGCAGTGTAAGGCGGGGGGGCATCAATGAGCAGTTCTTC. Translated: CASSVRRGGINEQFF.

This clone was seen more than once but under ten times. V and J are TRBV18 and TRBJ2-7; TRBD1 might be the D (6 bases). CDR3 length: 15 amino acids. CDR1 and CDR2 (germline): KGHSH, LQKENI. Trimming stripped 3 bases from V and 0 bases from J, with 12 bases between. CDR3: CASSPTGPSSYEQYF. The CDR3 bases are TGTGCCAGCTCACCTACAGGGCCGAGCTCCTACGAGCAGTACTTC. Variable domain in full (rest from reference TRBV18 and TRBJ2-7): NAGVMQNPRHLVRRRGQEARLRCSPMKGHSHVYWYRQLPEEGLKFMVYLQKENIIDESGMPKERFSAEFPKEGPSILRIQQVVRGDSAAYFCASSPTGPSSYEQYFGPGTRLTVT.

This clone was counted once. CDR3 in amino acids: CASSLGTLNTEAFF. As DNA, the CDR3 is TGTGCCAGCAGCTTGGGCACACTAAACACTGAAGCTTTCTTT. The J gene is TRBJ1-1, the V gene TRBV5-4; D ambiguous. CDR3 length equals 14 residues. Germline V lookup: CDR1 SGHNT, CDR2 YYREEE (reference sequence). Trimming removed 0 bases at V and 2 bases at J, with 8 bases between. Together with reference TRBV5-4 and TRBJ1-1, the CDR3 gives the full variable domain: ETGVTQSPTHLIKTRGQQVTLRCSSQSGHNTVSWYQQALGQGPQFIFQYYREEENGRGNFPPRFSGLQFPNYSSELNVNALELDDSALYLCASSLGTLNTEAFFGQGTRLTVV.

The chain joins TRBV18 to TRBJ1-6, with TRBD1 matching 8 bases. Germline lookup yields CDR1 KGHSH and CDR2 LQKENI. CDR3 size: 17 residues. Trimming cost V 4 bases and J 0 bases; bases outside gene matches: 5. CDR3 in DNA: TGTGCCAGCTCACGGGACAGGCCCATCTCCTATAATTCACCCCTCCACTTT. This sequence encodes CASSRDRPISYNSPLHF. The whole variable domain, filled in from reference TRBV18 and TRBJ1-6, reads NAGVMQNPRHLVRRRGQEARLRCSPMKGHSHVYWYRQLPEEGLKFMVYLQKENIIDESGMPKERFSAEFPKEGPSILRIQQVVRGDSAAYFCASSRDRPISYNSPLHFGNGTRLTVT.

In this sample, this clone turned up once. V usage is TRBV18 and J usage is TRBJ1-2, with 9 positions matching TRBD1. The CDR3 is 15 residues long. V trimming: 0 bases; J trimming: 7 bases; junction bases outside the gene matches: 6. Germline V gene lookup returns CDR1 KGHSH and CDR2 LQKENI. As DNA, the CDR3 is TGTGCCAGCTCACCACCGACGGGACAGGGAAGTGGCTACACCTTC. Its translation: CASSPPTGQGSGYTF. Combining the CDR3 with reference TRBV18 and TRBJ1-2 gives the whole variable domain NAGVMQNPRHLVRRRGQEARLRCSPMKGHSHVYWYRQLPEEGLKFMVYLQKENIIDESGMPKERFSAEFPKEGPSILRIQQVVRGDSAAYFCASSPPTGQGSGYTFGSGTRLTVV.

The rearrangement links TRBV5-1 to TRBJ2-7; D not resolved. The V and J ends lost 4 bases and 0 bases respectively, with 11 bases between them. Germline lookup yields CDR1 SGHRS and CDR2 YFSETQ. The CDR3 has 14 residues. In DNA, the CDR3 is TGCGCCAGCAGCCTCGAGCCGAGCTCCTACGAGCAGTACTTC. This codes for CASSLEPSSYEQYF.

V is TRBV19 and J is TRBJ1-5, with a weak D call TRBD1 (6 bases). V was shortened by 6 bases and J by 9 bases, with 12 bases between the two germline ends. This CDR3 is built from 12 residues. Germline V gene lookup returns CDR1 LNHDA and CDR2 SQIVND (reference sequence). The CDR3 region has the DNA TGTGCCAGTAGGGACAGCTCAGGGCCCCAGCATTTT. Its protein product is CASRDSSGPQHF.